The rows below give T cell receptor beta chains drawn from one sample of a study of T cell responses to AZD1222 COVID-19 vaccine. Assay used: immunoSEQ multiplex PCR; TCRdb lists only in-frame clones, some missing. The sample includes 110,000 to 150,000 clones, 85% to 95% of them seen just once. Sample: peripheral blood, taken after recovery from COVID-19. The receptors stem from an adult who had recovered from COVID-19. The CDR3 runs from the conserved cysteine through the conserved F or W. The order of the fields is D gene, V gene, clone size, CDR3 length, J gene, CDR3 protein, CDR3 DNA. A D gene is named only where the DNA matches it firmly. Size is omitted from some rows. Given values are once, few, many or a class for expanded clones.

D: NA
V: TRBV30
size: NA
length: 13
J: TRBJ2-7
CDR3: CAWKRVGPYEQYF
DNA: TGTGCCTGGAAGAGGGTAGGACCCTACGAGCAGTACTTC

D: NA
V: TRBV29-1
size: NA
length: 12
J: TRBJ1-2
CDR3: CSVVRALDGYTF
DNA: TGCAGCGTTGTGAGGGCTTTGGATGGCTACACCTTC

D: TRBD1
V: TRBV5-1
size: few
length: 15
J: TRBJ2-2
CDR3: CASSFRGQNTGELFF
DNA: TGCGCCAGCAGCTTTAGGGGGCAGAACACCGGGGAGCTGTTTTTT

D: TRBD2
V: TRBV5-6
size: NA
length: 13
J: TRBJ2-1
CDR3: CASSFGGSNEQFF
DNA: TGTGCCAGCAGCTTCGGGGGGAGCAATGAGCAGTTCTTC

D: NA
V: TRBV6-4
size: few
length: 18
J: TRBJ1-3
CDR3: CASSDSTVQGISGNTIYF
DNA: TGTGCCAGCAGTGACTCGACGGTACAGGGAATCTCTGGAAACACCATATATTTT

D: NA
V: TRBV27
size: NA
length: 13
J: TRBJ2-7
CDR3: CASSFAGAGEQYF
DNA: TGTGCCAGCAGTTTCGCAGGGGCGGGGGAGCAGTACTTC

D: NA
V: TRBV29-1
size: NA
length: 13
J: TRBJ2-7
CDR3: CSVDLRDTDEQYF
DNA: TGCAGCGTTGACTTGCGGGACACGGACGAGCAGTACTTC

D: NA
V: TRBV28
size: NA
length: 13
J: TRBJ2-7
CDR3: CASSRPVPKEQYF
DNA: TGTGCCAGCAGCCGTCCTGTCCCAAAGGAGCAGTACTTC

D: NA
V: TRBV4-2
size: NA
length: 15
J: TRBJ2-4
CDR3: CASSQDLVRGVIQYF
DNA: TGTGCCAGCAGCCAAGATCTAGTGCGGGGAGTCATTCAGTACTTC

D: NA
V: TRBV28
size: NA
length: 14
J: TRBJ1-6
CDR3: CASRKGQSNSPLHF
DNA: TGTGCCAGCAGAAAGGGCCAGAGTAATTCACCCCTCCACTTT

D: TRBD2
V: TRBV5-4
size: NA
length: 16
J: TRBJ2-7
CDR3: CASSLFAGGGSYEQYF
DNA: TGTGCCAGCAGCTTGTTTGCGGGAGGAGGATCCTACGAGCAGTACTTC

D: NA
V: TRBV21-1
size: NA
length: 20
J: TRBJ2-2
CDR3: CASTKASQRRGQGDTGELFF
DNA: TGTGCCAGCACCAAAGCAAGTCAAAGACGGGGACAGGGGGACACCGGGGAGCTGTTTTTT

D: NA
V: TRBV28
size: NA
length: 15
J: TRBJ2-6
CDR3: CASSRGDSGANVLTF
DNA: TGTGCCAGCAGCAGAGGAGACTCTGGGGCCAACGTCCTGACTTTC

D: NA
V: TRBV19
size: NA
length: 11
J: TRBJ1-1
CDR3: CASSANTEAFF
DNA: TGTGCCAGTAGCGCGAACACTGAAGCTTTCTTT

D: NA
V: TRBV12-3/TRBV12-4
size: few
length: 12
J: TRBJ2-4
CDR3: CASSQGGNIQYF
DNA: TGTGCCAGCAGCCAGGGAGGAAACATTCAGTACTTC

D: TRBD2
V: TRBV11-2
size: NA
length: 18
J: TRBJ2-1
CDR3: CASSLALRTSGVHNEQFF
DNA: TGTGCCAGCAGCTTAGCCCTTAGGACTAGCGGGGTACACAATGAGCAGTTCTTC

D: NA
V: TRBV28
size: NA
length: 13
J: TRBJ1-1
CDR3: CASSQIYEGEAFF
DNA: TGTGCCAGCAGCCAAATTTATGAAGGAGAAGCTTTCTTT

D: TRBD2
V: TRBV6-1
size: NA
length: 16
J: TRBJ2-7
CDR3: CASSEGTSGGTYEQYF
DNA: TGTGCCAGCAGTGAAGGGACTAGCGGGGGTACCTACGAGCAGTACTTC

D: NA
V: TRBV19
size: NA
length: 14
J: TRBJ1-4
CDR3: CASSIRPHNEKLFF
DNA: TGTGCCAGTAGTATACGCCCCCATAATGAAAAACTGTTTTTT

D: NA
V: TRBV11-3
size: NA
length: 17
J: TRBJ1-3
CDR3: CASSSKTGKSRGNTIYF
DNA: TGTGCCAGCAGCTCCAAAACAGGGAAGTCTCGTGGAAACACCATATATTTT

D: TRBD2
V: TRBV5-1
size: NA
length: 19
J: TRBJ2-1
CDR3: CASSSGRGILAGVAYEQFF
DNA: TGCGCCAGCAGCTCCGGACGAGGAATTCTAGCGGGAGTTGCATATGAGCAGTTCTTC

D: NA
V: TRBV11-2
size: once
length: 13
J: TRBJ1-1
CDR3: CASSQERVTEAFF
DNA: TGTGCCAGCAGCCAAGAGCGGGTCACTGAAGCTTTCTTT

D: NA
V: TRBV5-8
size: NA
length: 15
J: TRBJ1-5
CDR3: CASSPQSAGVQPQHF
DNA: TGTGCCAGCAGCCCACAGAGCGCGGGAGTTCAGCCCCAGCATTTT

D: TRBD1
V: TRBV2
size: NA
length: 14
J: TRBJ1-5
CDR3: CASSRTGNGQPQHF
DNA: TGTGCCAGCAGTAGGACAGGGAACGGTCAGCCCCAGCATTTT

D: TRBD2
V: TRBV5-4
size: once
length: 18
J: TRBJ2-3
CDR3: CASSHGGLAGVVSDTQYF
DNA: TGTGCCAGCAGCCATGGGGGACTAGCGGGAGTAGTGTCAGATACGCAGTATTTT

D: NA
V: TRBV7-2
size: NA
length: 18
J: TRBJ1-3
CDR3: CASSYSGLGARIGNTIYF
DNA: TGTGCCAGCAGCTACTCAGGGCTGGGAGCTAGGATTGGAAACACCATATATTTT

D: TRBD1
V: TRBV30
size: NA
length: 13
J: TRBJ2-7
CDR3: CAWGQGTAYEQYF
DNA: TGTGCCTGGGGACAGGGCACTGCATACGAGCAGTACTTC

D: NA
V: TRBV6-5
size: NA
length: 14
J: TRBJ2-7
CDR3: CASRRGGPSDEQYF
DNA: TGTGCCAGCAGACGAGGAGGGCCGTCGGACGAGCAGTACTTC

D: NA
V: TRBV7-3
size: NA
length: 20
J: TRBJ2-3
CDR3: CASSLRGSGTLLFIADTQYF
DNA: TGTGCCAGCAGCTTAAGGGGTTCTGGGACTTTGCTTTTTATTGCAGATACGCAGTATTTT

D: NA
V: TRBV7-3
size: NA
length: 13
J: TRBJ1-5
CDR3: CASSLTPGQPQHF
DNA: TGTGCCAGCAGCTTAACTCCCGGACAGCCCCAGCATTTT

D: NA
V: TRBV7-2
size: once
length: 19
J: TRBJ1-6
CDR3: CASSLTRTDRSSYNSPLHF
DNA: TGTGCCAGCAGCTTAACAAGAACGGACAGAAGCTCCTATAATTCACCCCTCCACTTT